This TCR beta chain was sequenced for a study of tumor and adjacent non-tumor tissue in lung cancer. TCRbeta libraries were built with three rounds of nested PCR, modified from ARM-PCR. TCRdb re-called the multiplex PCR reads with MiXCR, one entry per CDR3 protein. The sample lists 90,000 to 110,000 distinct CDR3 sequences, about 61% occurring once. This CDR3 region has 17 residues. Trimming cost V 0 bases and J 3 bases; bases outside gene matches: 5. This clonotype showed up many times. No cell sorting was done before RNA was extracted from the tissue. This non-tumor lung sample came from over 3 cm beyond the tumor edge. Chemotherapy-naive patients with new lung cancer underwent thoracic surgery in China, August–late 2014.

The chain links TRBV12-3 or TRBV12-4 to TRBJ2-3, with 11 bases lining up with TRBD2. The TCR originated in a man between 60 and 70 years old with non-small cell lung cancer. The sample taken for sequencing was distant non-tumor lung tissue. For the CDR3, the DNA is TGTGCCAGCAGTTTAGCCCCCCGGACTAGCGGGACAGATACGCAGTATTTT. It translates to CASSLAPRTSGTDTQYF.